Presented here are 9 T cell receptor beta chains from one specimen sequenced in a study of T cell changes during pregnancy in multiple sclerosis. TCRdb's copy holds only in-frame clones and misses some; the assay was immunoSEQ multiplex PCR. The table has about 67,000 clones, 91% seen once. The sample consisted of peripheral blood, taken in the second trimester of pregnancy. Receptors were obtained from a female donor with multiple sclerosis, enrolled in a pregnancy study.

This clone showed up just once. The chain combines TRBV27 with TRBJ2-2; 8 positions match TRBD2. The CDR3 loop spans 16 amino acids. Germline CDR1 reads MNHEY; CDR2 reads SMNVEV (reference sequence). The V segment lost 1 base and the J segment 4 bases; nucleotides outside the gene matches: 5. CDR3 DNA sequence: TGTGCCAGCAGTTTATTGACCAGCGGGGGCACCGGGGAGCTGTTTTTT. This encodes CASSLLTSGGTGELFF.

The sample holds one count of this clone. J is TRBJ2-2 and V is TRBV18, with 8 positions matching TRBD1. In germline, CDR1 is KGHSH, CDR2 LQKENI. The CDR3 loop spans 16 amino acids. With V trimmed by 4 bases and J by 6 bases, 10 bases remained unmatched. The CDR3: CASSRGQAPSAGELFF. The CDR3 region has the DNA TGTGCCAGCTCACGGGGACAGGCACCGTCGGCCGGGGAGCTGTTTTTT.

The chain has TRBV7-9 and TRBJ1-6; 8 bases agree with TRBD1. Trimming cost V 5 bases and J 6 bases; bases outside gene matches: 12. Per germline, CDR1 SEHNR and CDR2 FQNEAQ (reference sequence). The CDR3 covers 17 residues. In DNA, the CDR3 is TGTGCCAGCAGCCCGCCTTCGGGCAGGGGGCCTAATTCACCCCTCCACTTT. Protein sequence: CASSPPSGRGPNSPLHF.

This clone is a singleton in its sample. The chain carries TRBV19 and TRBJ1-5; unclear D gene. This CDR3 comprises 13 residues. Per the germline V gene, CDR1 is LNHDA and CDR2 is SQIVND (reference sequence). V gave up 5 bases and J gave up 8 bases, with 13 bases separating them. CDR3 nucleotides: TGTGCCAGTAGTTCCCAGGTCAAGGAGCCCCAGCATTTT. Amino acid sequence: CASSSQVKEPQHF.

This clone was recorded many times. The V gene is TRBV7-9, the J gene TRBJ2-1, with D unresolved. Germline CDR1 SEHNR, CDR2 FQNEAQ (reference sequence). Trimming cost V 2 bases and J 6 bases, with 8 bases left between them. CDR3 size: 13 residues. The CDR3 here is CASSLQDANEQFF. The CDR3 coding sequence is TGTGCCAGCAGCTTACAGGATGCCAATGAGCAGTTCTTC.

This sequence joins TRBV18 and TRBJ2-7; 10 nucleotides agree with TRBD1. V dropped 3 bases and J dropped 5; count of bases not matched to a gene: 4. Germline V gene lookup returns CDR1 KGHSH and CDR2 LQKENI. This CDR3 region has 14 residues. CDR3 DNA: TGTGCCAGCTCACCGGGACAGGGGTTGAACGAGCAGTACTTC. It is translated as CASSPGQGLNEQYF.

This clone was seen more than once but under ten times. The CDR3 region has the DNA TGTGCCAGCAGCTCGGACAGGGGCGACACCATATATTTT. It translates to CASSSDRGDTIYF. This chain joins TRBV7-8 and TRBJ1-3; TRBD1 agrees at 9 bases. Germline CDR1 is SGHVS and CDR2 is FQNEAQ. The length of the CDR3 is 13 residues. V shed 4 bases, J shed 8 bases, and the junction held 3 bases outside the gene matches. Using reference TRBV7-8 and TRBJ1-3 for the parts outside the CDR3, the full variable domain is GAGVSQSPRYKVAKRGQDVALRCDPISGHVSLFWYQQALGQGPEFLTYFQNEAQLDKSGLPSDRFFAERPEGSVSTLKIQRTQQEDSAVYLCASSSDRGDTIYFGEGSWLTVV.

This clone was found a few times. The chain uses TRBV9 and TRBJ1-1; D gene uncertain. V lost 4 bases and J 5 bases, leaving 12 bases between the germline ends. The length of the CDR3 is 13 residues. Per germline, CDR1 SGDLS and CDR2 YYNGEE. The CDR3 coding sequence is TGTGCCAGCAGCAACAGTAAGGTGACTGAAGCTTTCTTT. The encoded protein is CASSNSKVTEAFF.

The chain's CDR3 is CASSLSPGAATEAFF. In nucleotides, the CDR3 is TGTGCCAGCAGTTTATCCCCAGGGGCAGCCACTGAAGCTTTCTTT. The rearrangement joins TRBV27 to TRBJ1-1; maybe TRBD1 (6 bases). V dropped 0 bases and J dropped 4 bases, with 12 bases sitting between them. The germline V gene encodes CDR1 MNHEY and CDR2 SMNVEV (reference sequence). The CDR3 sequence is 15 residues long.